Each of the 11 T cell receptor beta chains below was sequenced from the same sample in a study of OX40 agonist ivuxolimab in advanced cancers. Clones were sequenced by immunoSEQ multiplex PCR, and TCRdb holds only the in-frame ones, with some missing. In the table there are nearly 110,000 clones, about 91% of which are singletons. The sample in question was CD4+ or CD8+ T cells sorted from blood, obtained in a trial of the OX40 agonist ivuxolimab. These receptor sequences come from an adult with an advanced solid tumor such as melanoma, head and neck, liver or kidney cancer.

CDR3 residues: CASREGNSYEQYF. The CDR3 DNA is TGTGCCAGCAGGGAGGGGAACTCCTACGAGCAGTACTTC. The V and J genes are TRBV13 and TRBJ2-7; D may be TRBD2 (6 bases). Germline CDR1 reads PRHDT; CDR2 reads FYEKMQ (reference sequence). The CDR3 sequence is 13 residues long. V lost 6 bases and J lost 0, with 9 bases in between. The full variable domain, rest sourced from reference TRBV13 and TRBJ2-7, is AAGVIQSPRHLIKEKRETATLKCYPIPRHDTVYWYQQGPGQDPQFLISFYEKMQSDKGSIPDRFSAQQFSDYHSELNMSSLELGDSALYFCASREGNSYEQYFGPGTRLTVT.

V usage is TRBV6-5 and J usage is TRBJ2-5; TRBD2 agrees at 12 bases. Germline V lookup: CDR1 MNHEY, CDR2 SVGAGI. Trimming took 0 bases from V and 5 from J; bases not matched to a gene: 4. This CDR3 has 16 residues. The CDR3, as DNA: TGTGCCAGCAGTTACTCGGCTAGCGGGAGGGGGGAGACCCAGTACTTC. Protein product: CASSYSASGRGETQYF.

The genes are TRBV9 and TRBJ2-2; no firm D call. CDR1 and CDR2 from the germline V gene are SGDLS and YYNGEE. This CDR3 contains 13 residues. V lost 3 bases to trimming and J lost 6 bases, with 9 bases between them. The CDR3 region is CASSALRAGELFF. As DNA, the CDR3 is TGTGCCAGCAGCGCCCTTAGGGCCGGGGAGCTGTTTTTT. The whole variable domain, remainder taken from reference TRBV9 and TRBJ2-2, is DSGVTQTPKHLITATGQRVTLRCSPRSGDLSVYWYQQSLDQGLQFLIQYYNGEERAKGNILERFSAQQFPDLHSELNLSSLELGDSALYFCASSALRAGELFFGEGSRLTVL.

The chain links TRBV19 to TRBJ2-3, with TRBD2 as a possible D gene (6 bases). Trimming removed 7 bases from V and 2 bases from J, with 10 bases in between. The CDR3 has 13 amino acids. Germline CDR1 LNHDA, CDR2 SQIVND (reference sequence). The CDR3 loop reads CASTPGDTDTQYF. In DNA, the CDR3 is TGTGCCAGTACCCCGGGGGACACAGATACGCAGTATTTT.

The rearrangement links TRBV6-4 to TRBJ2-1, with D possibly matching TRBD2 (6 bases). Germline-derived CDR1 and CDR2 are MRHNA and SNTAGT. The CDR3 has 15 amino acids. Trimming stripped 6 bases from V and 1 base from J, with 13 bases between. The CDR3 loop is CASSQERASYNEQFF. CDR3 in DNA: TGTGCCAGCAGCCAAGAGCGGGCATCCTACAATGAGCAGTTCTTC.

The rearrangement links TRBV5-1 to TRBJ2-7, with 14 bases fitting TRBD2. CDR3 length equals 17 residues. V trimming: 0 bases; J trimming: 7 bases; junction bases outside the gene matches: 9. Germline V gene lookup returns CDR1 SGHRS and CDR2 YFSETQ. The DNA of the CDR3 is TGCGCCAGCAGCTTGGAGGGACTAGCGGGGGACCCTAAAGAGCAGTACTTC. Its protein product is CASSLEGLAGDPKEQYF. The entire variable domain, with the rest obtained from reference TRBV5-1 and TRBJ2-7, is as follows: KAGVTQTPRYLIKTRGQQVTLSCSPISGHRSVSWYQQTPGQGLQFLFEYFSETQRNKGNFPGRFSGRQFSNSRSEMNVSTLELGDSALYLCASSLEGLAGDPKEQYFGPGTRLTVT.

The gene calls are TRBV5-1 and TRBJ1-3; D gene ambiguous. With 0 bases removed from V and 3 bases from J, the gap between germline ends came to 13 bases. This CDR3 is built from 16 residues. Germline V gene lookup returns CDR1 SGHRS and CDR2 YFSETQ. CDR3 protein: CASSLAGSGDGNTIYF. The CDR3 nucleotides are TGCGCCAGCAGCTTGGCCGGTAGCGGGGATGGAAACACCATATATTTT. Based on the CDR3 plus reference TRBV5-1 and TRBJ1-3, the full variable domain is KAGVTQTPRYLIKTRGQQVTLSCSPISGHRSVSWYQQTPGQGLQFLFEYFSETQRNKGNFPGRFSGRQFSNSRSEMNVSTLELGDSALYLCASSLAGSGDGNTIYFGEGSWLTVV.

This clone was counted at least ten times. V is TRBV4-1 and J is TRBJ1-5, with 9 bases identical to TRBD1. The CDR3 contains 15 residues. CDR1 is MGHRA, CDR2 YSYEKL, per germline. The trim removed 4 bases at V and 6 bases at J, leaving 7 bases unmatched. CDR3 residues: CASSRGQGTGQPQHF. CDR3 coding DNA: TGCGCCAGCAGCCGCGGACAGGGGACGGGTCAGCCCCAGCATTTT.

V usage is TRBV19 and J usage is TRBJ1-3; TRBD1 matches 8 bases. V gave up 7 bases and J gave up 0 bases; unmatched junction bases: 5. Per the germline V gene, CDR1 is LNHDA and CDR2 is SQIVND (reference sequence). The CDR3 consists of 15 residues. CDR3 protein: CASKDRARSGNTIYF. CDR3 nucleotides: TGTGCCAGTAAGGACAGGGCCCGCTCTGGAAACACCATATATTTT.

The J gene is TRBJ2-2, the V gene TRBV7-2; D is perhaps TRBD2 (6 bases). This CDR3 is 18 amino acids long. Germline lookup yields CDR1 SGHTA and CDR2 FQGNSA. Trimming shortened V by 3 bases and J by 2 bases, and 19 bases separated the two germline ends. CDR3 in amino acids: CASSFRTGLTSNTGELFF. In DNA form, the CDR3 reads TGTGCCAGCAGCTTCCGTACCGGACTAACCTCAAACACCGGGGAGCTGTTTTTT.

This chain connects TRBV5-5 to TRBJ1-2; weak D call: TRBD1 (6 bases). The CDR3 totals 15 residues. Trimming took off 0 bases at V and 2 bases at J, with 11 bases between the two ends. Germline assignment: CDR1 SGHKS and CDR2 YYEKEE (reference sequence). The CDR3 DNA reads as TGTGCCAGCAGCTTGGGGTACAGGGAAAACTATGGCTACACCTTC. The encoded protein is CASSLGYRENYGYTF.